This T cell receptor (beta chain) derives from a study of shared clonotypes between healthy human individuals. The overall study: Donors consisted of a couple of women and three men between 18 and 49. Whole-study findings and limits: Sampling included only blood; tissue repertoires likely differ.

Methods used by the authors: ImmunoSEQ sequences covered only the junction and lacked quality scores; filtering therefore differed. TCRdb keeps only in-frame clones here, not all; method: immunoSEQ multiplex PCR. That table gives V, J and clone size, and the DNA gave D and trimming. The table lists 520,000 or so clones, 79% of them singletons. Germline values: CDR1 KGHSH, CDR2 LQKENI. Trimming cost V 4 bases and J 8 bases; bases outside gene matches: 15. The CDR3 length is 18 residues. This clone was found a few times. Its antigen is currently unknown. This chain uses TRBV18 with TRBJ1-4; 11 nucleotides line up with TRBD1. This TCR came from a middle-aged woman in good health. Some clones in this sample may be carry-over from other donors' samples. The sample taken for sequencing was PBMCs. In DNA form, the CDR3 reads TGTGCCAGCTCACTCTACTCCGGGACAGGGGGTAACGTGGAAAAACTGTTTTTT. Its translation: CASSLYSGTGGNVEKLFF.